Listed below are T cell receptor beta chains from one sample, sequenced in a study of cytomegalovirus exposure and HLA in healthy donors. The table came from immunoSEQ multiplex PCR; TCRdb's copy has only in-frame clones and leaves some out. The data contain some 210,000 clones, 75% to 90% of them singletons. Sequencing was carried out using PBMCs. Receptors originate from a woman aged 18-29 years in good health and CMV-seronegative. Each CDR3 is given with its conserved first and last residue.

J: TRBJ2-1
V: TRBV30
CDR3: CAYSGPEQFF

J: TRBJ2-3
V: TRBV7-7
CDR3: CASSQTPPSNRDTQYF

J: TRBJ2-5
V: TRBV9
CDR3: CASSVGGASGRETQYF

J: TRBJ1-2
V: TRBV4-1
CDR3: CASSQPTGNNYGYTF

J: TRBJ2-7
V: TRBV6-6
CDR3: CASSPGPNYFYEQYF

J: TRBJ2-2
V: TRBV10-2
CDR3: CASSEGGLEGYTGELFF

J: TRBJ2-1
V: TRBV27
CDR3: CASSPRPGGTAYNEQFF

J: TRBJ2-5
V: TRBV2
CDR3: CASRDGTSGETQYF

J: TRBJ2-1
V: TRBV30
CDR3: CAWSVGEYEQFF

J: TRBJ2-3
V: TRBV29-1
CDR3: CSVELAGQSTDTQYF

J: TRBJ2-2
V: TRBV5-1
CDR3: CASSLGTSGRNTGELFF

J: TRBJ2-2
V: TRBV5-1
CDR3: CASSSLSRRGTGELFF

J: TRBJ2-7
V: TRBV2
CDR3: CASSEDRGAYEQYF

J: TRBJ1-2
V: TRBV13
CDR3: CASSMTGEKNYGYTF